These 13 T cell receptor beta chains were sequenced from one sample in a study of radiotherapy plus CTLA-4 blockade in lung cancer. Data came from immunoSEQ multiplex PCR; TCRdb stores just in-frame clones and leaves some out. The sample lists fewer than 90,000 clones; roughly four fifths were seen once. The source material was peripheral blood, sampled from a patient treated with radiotherapy plus ipilimumab. These receptors were collected from a human donor with non-small cell lung cancer who had stable disease on radiotherapy plus ipilimumab.

This clone occurred a few times. This chain uses TRBV19 with TRBJ1-5; D is perhaps TRBD1 (6 bases). Germline V gene data show CDR1 as LNHDA and CDR2 as SQIVND (reference sequence). This CDR3 region has 16 residues. Trimming shortened V by 5 bases and J by 1 base, and 15 bases separated the two germline ends. The CDR3 DNA reads TGTGCCAGTAGTGACTCTACAGGGTTGAGCAATCAGCCCCAGCATTTT. Translating gives CASSDSTGLSNQPQHF.

This clone was picked up one time. The chain is built from TRBV5-1 and TRBJ1-1; maybe TRBD1 (5 bases). Between the trimmed V and J ends, which lost 2 bases and 0 bases, there was a span of 11 bases. Germline CDR1 and CDR2: SGHRS and YFSETQ. This CDR3 contains 15 residues. CDR3 sequence reads: CASSLGTPVNTEAFF. The CDR3 DNA is TGCGCCAGCAGCTTAGGGACTCCCGTGAACACTGAAGCTTTCTTT. Complete variable domain (other parts from reference TRBV5-1 and TRBJ1-1): KAGVTQTPRYLIKTRGQQVTLSCSPISGHRSVSWYQQTPGQGLQFLFEYFSETQRNKGNFPGRFSGRQFSNSRSEMNVSTLELGDSALYLCASSLGTPVNTEAFFGQGTRLTVV.

This chain uses TRBV6-1 with TRBJ2-7, with 10 bases fitting TRBD2. After removal of 4 bases from V and 4 bases from J, the junction contained 7 bases not matched to a gene. This CDR3 is 15 amino acids long. Per the germline V gene, CDR1 is MNHNS and CDR2 is SASEGT. CDR3 nucleotides: TGTGCCAGCAGTGGCCCGGGACTAGCGCGATACGAGCAGTACTTC. This translates into CASSGPGLARYEQYF.

The chain recombines TRBV9 with TRBJ2-3; D may be TRBD1 or TRBD2 (5 bases each). Germline-derived CDR1 and CDR2 are SGDLS and YYNGEE. The length of the CDR3 is 14 residues. Between the trimmed V and J ends, which lost 4 bases and 0 bases, there was a span of 9 bases. The CDR3 sequence: CASSLGPSTDTQYF. CDR3 DNA: TGTGCCAGCAGCCTGGGACCCAGCACAGATACGCAGTATTTT.

The chain uses TRBV4-2 and TRBJ2-7, with D unclear. Germline V CDR1 and CDR2: LGHNA, YNFKEQ. The V end lost 1 base, the J end lost 0 bases, and 16 bases lay between the germline ends. This CDR3 spans 17 amino acids. CDR3 coding DNA: TGTGCCAGCAGCCAAGGATTAGGTGGAATGAGCTCCTACGAGCAGTACTTC. Translating it yields CASSQGLGGMSSYEQYF.

This CDR3 is CASSHGTGNYNEQFF. The CDR3 DNA is TGTGCCAGCAGCCACGGGACAGGGAATTACAATGAGCAGTTCTTC. The V and J genes are TRBV14 and TRBJ2-1, with TRBD1 identical over 9 bases. The J segment lost 4 bases and the V segment lost 3 bases, leaving 4 bases of the junction unmatched. CDR1 SGHDN and CDR2 FVKESK come from the germline V gene. The CDR3 is 15 residues long.

The chain uses TRBV9 and TRBJ2-3, with TRBD2 matching 9 bases. This CDR3 is built from 12 residues. V gave up 0 bases and J gave up 14 bases; unmatched junction bases: 4. Per the germline V gene, CDR1 is SGDLS and CDR2 is YYNGEE. CDR3 in DNA: TGTGCCAGCAGCGTAGTTAGCGGGAGCCCGTATTTT. It encodes CASSVVSGSPYF.

The chain joins TRBV4-1 to TRBJ2-5; D is unclear. Germline CDR1 and CDR2: MGHRA and YSYEKL. The CDR3 length is 13 residues. The V and J ends lost 2 bases and 3 bases respectively, with 7 bases between them. The CDR3 spells CASSQKEEETQYF. The CDR3 DNA follows: TGCGCCAGCAGCCAAAAAGAGGAAGAGACCCAGTACTTC.

V is TRBV5-4 and J is TRBJ2-1; the match to TRBD2 covers 9 bases. The CDR3 is 14 residues long. The V gene's germline CDR1 is SGHNT and CDR2 YYREEE (reference sequence). V shed 0 bases, J shed 6 bases, and the junction held 1 base outside the gene matches. CDR3 loop: CASSLEAGGNEQFF. CDR3 DNA: TGTGCCAGCAGCTTGGAAGCGGGAGGCAATGAGCAGTTCTTC.

This chain links TRBV2 with TRBJ2-5; D may be TRBD2 (5 bases). The V gene lost 5 bases and the J gene lost 5 bases, with 18 bases spanning the gap. The CDR3 has 15 amino acids. The germline V gene has CDR1 SNHLY and CDR2 FYNNEI. DNA for the CDR3: TGTGCCAGCAGTCGAACCCTGACGGGGAGCGAGACCCAGTACTTC. It is translated as CASSRTLTGSETQYF.

The rearrangement uses TRBV6-5 and TRBJ1-4; D is perhaps TRBD1 (5 bases). This CDR3 has 14 amino acids. V lost 2 bases and J 7 bases, leaving 11 bases between the germline ends. The germline V gene encodes CDR1 MNHEY and CDR2 SVGAGI. The CDR3 reads CASSYGGTIEKLFF. In DNA, the CDR3 is TGTGCCAGCAGTTACGGGGGGACCATTGAAAAACTGTTTTTT.

This chain joins TRBV7-8 and TRBJ2-2; D is possibly TRBD1 or TRBD2 (8 bases each). CDR3 length equals 17 residues. Germline-derived CDR1 and CDR2 are SGHVS and FQNEAQ. Trimming pared 1 base from V and 4 bases from J, leaving 16 bases between. The CDR3 protein is CASSLVRGGQATGELFF. CDR3 nucleotide sequence: TGTGCCAGCAGCTTAGTTCGGGGGGGACAGGCCACCGGGGAGCTGTTTTTT.

The chain combines TRBV5-1 with TRBJ1-1; the D gene is possibly TRBD1 (5 bases). The CDR3 spans 14 residues. The V and J ends lost 6 bases and 5 bases respectively, with 17 bases between them. CDR1 and CDR2 (germline): SGHRS, YFSETQ. Here the CDR3 DNA reads TGCGCCAGCAACCTGGGAGGGGTTGGTACTGAAGCTTTCTTT. This encodes CASNLGGVGTEAFF.